The T cell receptor (beta chain) described here comes from a study of shared clonotypes between healthy human individuals. Once extracted for a subset, genomic DNA was divided evenly among several immunoSEQ plates. Sequencing was performed with immunoSEQ multiplex PCR; in TCRdb, only in-frame clones are kept and a portion is missing. The sample has about 2.4 million clones, 80% to 95% seen once; the top ten hold approximately 0.37%. V was clipped by 1 base and J by 3 bases, with 10 bases between them. CDR1 is SGHTA and CDR2 is FQGNSA in the germline V gene. This CDR3 region has 15 residues. Study-level findings and limits: Among the subsets, naive ones generally showed larger estimated richness than memory ones. Specimens sampled were limited to blood, with tissue repertoires likely differing. Clonotype sharing across several donors was observed for 5% to 6.5% of naive CD4 clonotypes.

Of note for this clone: Its antigen is unknown.

The sequence was collected from a man between 18 and 35 years old in good health. Some clones in this sample may be carry-over from other donors' samples. V usage is TRBV7-2 and J usage is TRBJ2-1; D might be TRBD1 or TRBD2, each matching 6 bases. The sequenced sample was naive CD4+ T cells from PBMCs. Subset reported: CD45RA+ positively selected. CDR3 coding DNA: TGTGCCAGCAGCTTAGGGGGGGCGTTCTACAATGAGCAGTTCTTC. The encoded protein is CASSLGGAFYNEQFF.